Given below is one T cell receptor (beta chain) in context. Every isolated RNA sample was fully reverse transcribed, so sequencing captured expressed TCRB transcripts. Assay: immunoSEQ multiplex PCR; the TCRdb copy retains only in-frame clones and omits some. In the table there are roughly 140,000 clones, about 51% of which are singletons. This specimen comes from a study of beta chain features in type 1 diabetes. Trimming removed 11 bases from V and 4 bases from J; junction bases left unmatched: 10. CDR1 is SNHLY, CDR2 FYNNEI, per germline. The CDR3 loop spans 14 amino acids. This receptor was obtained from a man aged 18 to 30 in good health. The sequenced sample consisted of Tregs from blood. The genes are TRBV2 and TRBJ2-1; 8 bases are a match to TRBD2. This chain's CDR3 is CAGSGGLGYNEQFF. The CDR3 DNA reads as TGTGCCGGTTCGGGAGGGCTAGGGTACAATGAGCAGTTCTTC.